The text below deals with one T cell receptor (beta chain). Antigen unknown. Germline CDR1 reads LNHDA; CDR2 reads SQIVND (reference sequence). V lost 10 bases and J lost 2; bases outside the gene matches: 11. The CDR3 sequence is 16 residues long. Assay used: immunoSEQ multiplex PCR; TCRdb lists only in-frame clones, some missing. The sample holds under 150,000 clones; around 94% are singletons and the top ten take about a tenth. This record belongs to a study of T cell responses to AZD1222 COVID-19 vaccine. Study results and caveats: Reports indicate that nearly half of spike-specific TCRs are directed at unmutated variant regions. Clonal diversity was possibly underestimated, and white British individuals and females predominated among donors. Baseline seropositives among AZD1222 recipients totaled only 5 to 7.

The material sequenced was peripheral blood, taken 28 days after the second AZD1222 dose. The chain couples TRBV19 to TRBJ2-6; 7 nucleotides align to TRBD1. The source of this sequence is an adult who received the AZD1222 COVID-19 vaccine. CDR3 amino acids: CATTGLTGTGANVLTF. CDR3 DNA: TGTGCCACCACAGGGTTGACAGGGACTGGGGCCAACGTCCTGACTTTC.